This TCR beta chain was captured in a study of a mutant IDH1 vaccine in newly diagnosed glioma. For the study at large: Onset of vaccination occurred 4-6 weeks following radiotherapy alone, or with temozolomide cycles. Of the patients given treatment, approximately 62% were male and approximately 38% were female, and a mean age of about 40 years was recorded. Most had both radiotherapy and temozolomide beforehand; others had only one.

Sequencing was performed with immunoSEQ multiplex PCR; in TCRdb, only in-frame clones are kept and a portion is missing. The repertoire holds over 75,000 clones, with 75% to 85% as singletons. CDR1 MNHEY and CDR2 SVGAGI come from the germline V gene. V shed 8 bases, J shed 2 bases, and the junction held 8 bases outside the gene matches. The CDR3 has 14 amino acids. Noted time point: week 47, end of study. Vaccine doses each comprised 300 ug of mutant IDH1 20-mer peptide, with topical imiquimod. New WHO grade 3 or 4 astrocytomas that were IDH1-mutant and ATRX-lost had been found in donors. With respect to this clone: The target antigen is unknown.

This sample comprised PBMCs, obtained from a glioma patient whose treatment included an IDH1 peptide vaccine. J is TRBJ2-7 and V is TRBV6-5; 8 bases fit TRBD2. This sequence was found in a man aged 35-49 years with glioma. In DNA, the CDR3 is TGTGCCAGCCGGGGGGGATCCGGCCCCTACGAGCAGTACTTC. This gives the protein CASRGGSGPYEQYF.